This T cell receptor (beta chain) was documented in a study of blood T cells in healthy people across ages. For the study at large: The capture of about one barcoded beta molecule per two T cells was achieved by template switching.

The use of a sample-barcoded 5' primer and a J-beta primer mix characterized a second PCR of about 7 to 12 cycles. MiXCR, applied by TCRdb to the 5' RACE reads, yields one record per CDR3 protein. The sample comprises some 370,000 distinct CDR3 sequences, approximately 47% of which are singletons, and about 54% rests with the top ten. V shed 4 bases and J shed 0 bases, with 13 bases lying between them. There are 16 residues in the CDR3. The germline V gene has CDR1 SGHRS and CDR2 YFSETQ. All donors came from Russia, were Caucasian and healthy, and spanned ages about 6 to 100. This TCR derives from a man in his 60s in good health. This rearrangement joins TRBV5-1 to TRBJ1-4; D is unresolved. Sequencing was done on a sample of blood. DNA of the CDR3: TGCGCCAGCAGCCATGGACCGCTAGCAACTAATGAAAAACTGTTTTTT. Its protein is CASSHGPLATNEKLFF.